The following is a TCR beta chain sequence with its context. Blood got drawn at baseline, again on cycle 4 day 1, and then on cycle 7 day 1. The sample belongs to a study of OX40 agonist ivuxolimab in advanced cancers. Study context: Ivuxolimab doses were 0.01, 0.1, 0.3, 1.5, 3 or 10 mg/kg every 2 weeks. Partial responses were observed in three patients, of whom one had hepatocellular carcinoma and two had cutaneous melanoma.

Germline trimming cut 0 bases from V and 2 bases from J; bases unmatched to any gene: 6. The germline CDR1 and CDR2 sequences are KGHSY and FQNENV. The CDR3 is made up of 17 amino acids. Sequenced by immunoSEQ multiplex PCR; TCRdb stores in-frame clones only, minus some. The sample includes roughly 100,000 clones, about 87% seen only once; the top ten take approximately 0.8%. The chain employs TRBV16 and TRBJ1-3; 8 bases match TRBD1. The receptor was derived from an adult with an advanced solid tumor such as melanoma, head and neck, liver or kidney cancer. Sample: CD4+ or CD8+ T cells sorted from blood, taken in a trial of the OX40 agonist ivuxolimab. CDR3 bases: TGTGCCAGCAGCCAATCAAGCCAGGGGGCGGCTGGAAACACCATATATTTT. Protein sequence: CASSQSSQGAAGNTIYF. Filled out from reference TRBV16 and TRBJ1-3, the complete variable domain reads GEEVAQTPKHLVRGEGQKAKLYCAPIKGHSYVFWYQQVLKNEFKFLISFQNENVFDETGMPKERFSAKCLPNSPCSLEIQATKLEDSAVYFCASSQSSQGAAGNTIYFGEGSWLTVV.